Below, 28 T cell receptor beta chains from the same sample are listed, as sequenced in a study of blood T cell repertoires in COVID-19. Assay: immunoSEQ multiplex PCR; the TCRdb copy retains only in-frame clones and omits some. The profile shows a few hundred thousand clones, roughly 82% of them singletons. The material sequenced was peripheral blood. The receptors come from a woman aged 45-59 years with acute or convalescent COVID-19.

This chain links TRBV7-2 with TRBJ2-1; TRBD2 aligns across 11 bases. This CDR3 region has 16 residues. Germline lookup yields CDR1 SGHTA and CDR2 FQGNSA. The ends lost 0 bases at V and 4 bases at J; junction bases unmatched: 2. The CDR3 protein is CASSLASGRGYNEQFF. The CDR3 DNA reads as TGTGCCAGCAGCTTAGCTAGCGGGAGGGGGTACAATGAGCAGTTCTTC.

The chain joins TRBV27 to TRBJ1-1, with TRBD1 matching over 7 bases. V trimming: 3 bases; J trimming: 3 bases; junction bases outside the gene matches: 7. The CDR3 runs to 15 residues. CDR1 MNHEY and CDR2 SMNVEV come from the germline V gene (reference sequence). This chain's CDR3 is CASSLGQPGYTEAFF. The CDR3 DNA sequence: TGTGCCAGCAGTTTGGGACAGCCCGGATACACTGAAGCTTTCTTT.

This sequence joins TRBV12-3 or TRBV12-4 and TRBJ1-2, with TRBD1 matching 9 bases. This CDR3 contains 12 residues. Trimming removed 6 bases from V and 14 bases from J; junction bases left unmatched: 10. This CDR3 reads CASSQRGQGRTF. CDR3 DNA: TGTGCCAGCAGCCAGAGGGGACAGGGTAGAACCTTC.

The chain links TRBV7-2 to TRBJ1-2, with D perhaps matching TRBD1 (6 bases). The CDR3 runs 14 residues. Germline CDR1 SGHTA, CDR2 FQGNSA. Trimming removed 1 base at V and 5 bases at J, with 11 bases between. The CDR3 protein is CASSLVNREYGYTF. DNA of the CDR3: TGTGCCAGCAGCTTAGTTAACAGGGAGTATGGCTACACCTTC.

The chain joins TRBV2 to TRBJ1-2; tentative D call: TRBD1 (5 bases). V was shortened by 1 base and J by 9 bases, with 12 bases between the two germline ends. The CDR3 is 13 amino acids. CDR1 is SNHLY, CDR2 FYNNEI, per germline. This CDR3 is CASSEDGDSRYTF. CDR3 nucleotides: TGTGCCAGCAGTGAAGATGGGGACTCCCGCTACACCTTC.

The rearrangement joins TRBV5-1 to TRBJ1-1, with 9 bases that match TRBD1. The CDR3 consists of 14 residues. Germline V gene lookup returns CDR1 SGHRS and CDR2 YFSETQ. Trimming removed 4 bases from V and 4 bases from J; junction bases left unmatched: 5. The CDR3 reads CASSPLTGGTEAFF. The CDR3 coding sequence is TGCGCCAGCAGCCCACTGACAGGGGGCACTGAAGCTTTCTTT.

This clone was observed once. Distinct nucleotide sequences in the sample also encode this CDR3. This chain connects TRBV18 to TRBJ1-4, with D unclear. This CDR3 comprises 13 residues. V was clipped by 4 bases and J by 2 bases, with 5 bases between them. Germline lookup yields CDR1 KGHSH and CDR2 LQKENI. The CDR3 loop reads CASSRGTNEKLFF. In DNA form, the CDR3 reads TGTGCCAGCTCACGCGGGACTAATGAAAAACTGTTTTTT.

The table lists this clone with a count of one. The rearrangement joins TRBV18 to TRBJ2-7; TRBD1 matches 8 bases. Trimming cost V 8 bases and J 3 bases; bases outside gene matches: 9. The germline gives CDR1 KGHSH, CDR2 LQKENI. The length of the CDR3 is 14 residues. The CDR3 loop reads CASTRQGTFYEQYF. The CDR3 DNA reads TGTGCCAGCACACGACAGGGGACTTTCTACGAGCAGTACTTC.

The chain is built from TRBV27 and TRBJ1-2; TRBD1 aligns across 8 bases. J gave up 1 base and V 4 bases, and 2 bases lay outside the gene matches. Germline V lookup: CDR1 MNHEY, CDR2 SMNVEV (reference sequence). The CDR3 contains 14 residues. The CDR3 spells CASSSTGVNYGYTF. For the CDR3, the DNA is TGTGCCAGCAGTTCGACAGGGGTTAACTATGGCTACACCTTC.

The V and J genes are TRBV28 and TRBJ1-5; D possibly corresponds to TRBD1 (5 bases). V was pared by 2 bases and J by 5 bases, with 10 bases between. The CDR3 has 14 residues. CDR1 and CDR2 (germline): MDHEN, SYDVKM. The CDR3 sequence: CASSLGGGYQPQHF. In nucleotides, the CDR3 is TGTGCCAGCAGTTTAGGGGGGGGATATCAGCCCCAGCATTTT.

The chain links TRBV11-2 to TRBJ2-1, with a possible D match to TRBD2 (6 bases). In germline, CDR1 is SGHAT, CDR2 FQNNGV. V lost 1 base to trimming and J lost 7 bases, with 17 bases between them. The CDR3 consists of 16 residues. The CDR3 spells CASSLVGGNLINEQFF. Written as DNA, the CDR3 is TGTGCCAGCAGCTTAGTGGGCGGGAACCTTATAAATGAGCAGTTCTTC.

V and J are TRBV12-3 or TRBV12-4 and TRBJ1-2; maybe TRBD1 (6 bases). V lost 3 bases and J lost 4, with 9 bases in between. This CDR3 spans 13 amino acids. The CDR3: CASSFRGAYGYTF. CDR3 nucleotides: TGTGCCAGCAGTTTCAGGGGAGCCTATGGCTACACCTTC.

This chain uses TRBV6-5 with TRBJ2-3, with 8 bases that match TRBD2. The germline V gene has CDR1 MNHEY and CDR2 SVGAGI. Trimming removed 6 bases from V and 4 bases from J; junction bases left unmatched: 6. CDR3 length: 14 amino acids. Written as DNA, the CDR3 is TGTGCCAGCAGATCTAAAGCGGGAGCAGATACGCAGTATTTT. Translation gives CASRSKAGADTQYF.

This clone was observed once. For the CDR3, the DNA is TGTGCCAGCAGTTACTCGATCCCTGGCAGTGAAGCTTTCTTT. Protein product: CASSYSIPGSEAFF. This sequence joins TRBV6-5 and TRBJ1-1, with D uncertain. Per germline, CDR1 MNHEY and CDR2 SVGAGI. V dropped 0 bases and J dropped 7 bases, with 12 bases sitting between them. The CDR3 extends over 14 amino acids.

This chain connects TRBV19 to TRBJ1-1; D remains unclear. This CDR3 has 10 amino acids. From germline, CDR1 is LNHDA and CDR2 SQIVND (reference sequence). V dropped 8 bases and J dropped 7 bases, with 8 bases sitting between them. The chain's CDR3 is CASSTNEAFF. The CDR3 DNA is TGTGCCAGTTCGACTAATGAAGCTTTCTTT.

This clone was detected only once. The chain recombines TRBV7-6 with TRBJ1-5; D perhaps matches TRBD1 (5 bases). The germline V and J ends were trimmed by 1 base and 7 bases, with 26 bases remaining between them. Germline lookup yields CDR1 SGHVS and CDR2 FNYEAQ. This CDR3 spans 19 amino acids. The CDR3 protein is CASSLGPLLEWTQSQPQHF. In nucleotides, the CDR3 is TGTGCCAGCAGCTTAGGACCCCTCCTCGAGTGGACACAATCCCAGCCCCAGCATTTT.

The chain is built from TRBV19 and TRBJ2-7, with 12 bases matching TRBD1. V dropped 5 bases and J dropped 3; count of bases not matched to a gene: 2. Germline V gene sequence: CDR1 LNHDA, CDR2 SQIVND (reference sequence). The CDR3 length is 14 residues. CDR3: CASSRDRGLYEQYF. CDR3 nucleotides: TGTGCCAGTAGTCGGGACAGGGGGCTCTACGAGCAGTACTTC.

A remark on this clone: The sample has other DNA sequences that encode this CDR3 too. The rearrangement joins TRBV27 to TRBJ2-7; the D gene is possibly TRBD1 (5 bases). The germline V and J ends were trimmed by 2 bases and 0 bases, with 5 bases remaining between them. This CDR3 has 13 residues. The germline V gene has CDR1 MNHEY and CDR2 SMNVEV (reference sequence). The CDR3 DNA reads TGTGCCAGCAGTTTAAGGGGCTCCTACGAGCAGTACTTC. Residues: CASSLRGSYEQYF.

The CDR3 region is CASSFRSFGMAEAFF. CDR3 sequence (DNA): TGTGCCAGCAGCTTTAGATCGTTCGGTATGGCTGAAGCTTTCTTT. This chain connects TRBV11-2 to TRBJ1-1, with D unclear. The CDR3 spans 15 residues. The ends were cut back, 3 bases at V and 6 bases at J, with 17 bases in the middle. Germline CDR1 SGHAT, CDR2 FQNNGV.

This chain connects TRBV5-1 to TRBJ2-1; 10 bases are shared with TRBD2. V gave up 4 bases and J gave up 5 bases; unmatched junction bases: 9. This CDR3 is 16 amino acids long. Germline V gene sequence: CDR1 SGHRS, CDR2 YFSETQ. The CDR3 sequence: CASSQSSGRGNNEQFF. In nucleotides, the CDR3 is TGCGCCAGCAGCCAATCCAGCGGGAGGGGAAACAATGAGCAGTTCTTC.

This clone was seen more than once but under ten times. This CDR3 is CASRTDYFGELFF. Written as DNA, the CDR3 is TGTGCCAGCAGGACGGACTATTTCGGGGAGCTGTTTTTT. The V gene is TRBV12-3 or TRBV12-4, the J gene TRBJ2-2, with D possibly TRBD2 on 6 matching bases. Between the trimmed V and J ends, which lost 6 bases and 7 bases, there was a span of 12 bases. This CDR3 comprises 13 residues.

The chain uses TRBV29-1 and TRBJ2-3, with D unresolved. V lost 6 bases to trimming and J lost 1 base, with 14 bases between them. This CDR3 region has 14 residues. The germline V gene encodes CDR1 SQVTM and CDR2 ANQGSEA. CDR3 in amino acids: CSVTGATGTDTQYF. As DNA, the CDR3 is TGCAGCGTCACCGGAGCCACTGGCACAGATACGCAGTATTTT.

The chain employs TRBV27 and TRBJ1-5, with unresolved D. Germline V gives CDR1 MNHEY, CDR2 SMNVEV (reference sequence). The CDR3 covers 14 residues. The V gene lost 2 bases and the J gene lost 3 bases, with 8 bases spanning the gap. The CDR3 loop reads CASSLGGYNQPQHF. CDR3 nucleotides: TGTGCCAGCAGTTTAGGAGGGTACAATCAGCCCCAGCATTTT.

This sequence joins TRBV11-2 and TRBJ2-1, with 12 bases aligning to TRBD2. The junction had 12 bases not matched to a gene; V was cut back by 2 bases and J by 7 bases. Germline-derived CDR1 and CDR2 are SGHAT and FQNNGV. The CDR3 spans 18 residues. The CDR3 sequence is CASSLKTSGRSVRNEQFF. CDR3 coding DNA: TGTGCCAGCAGCTTAAAGACTAGCGGGAGAAGTGTTAGGAATGAGCAGTTCTTC. Variable domain in full (rest from reference TRBV11-2 and TRBJ2-1): EAGVAQSPRYKIIEKRQSVAFWCNPISGHATLYWYQQILGQGPKLLIQFQNNGVVDDSQLPKDRFSAERLKGVDSTLKIQPAKLEDSAVYLCASSLKTSGRSVRNEQFFGPGTRLTVL.

The chain combines TRBV29-1 with TRBJ2-1; 7 bases are a match to TRBD2. Germline V CDR1 and CDR2: SQVTM, ANQGSEA. CDR3 size: 14 residues. The J segment lost 6 bases and the V segment lost 8 bases, leaving 13 bases of the junction unmatched. CDR3 in amino acids: CSTRPSGTPNEQFF. The CDR3 DNA reads as TGCAGCACCCGGCCGAGCGGGACGCCCAATGAGCAGTTCTTC.

The chain recombines TRBV5-4 with TRBJ1-6; 7 bases map to TRBD1. The germline V gene has CDR1 SGHNT and CDR2 YYREEE (reference sequence). CDR3 length: 13 residues. J lost 17 bases, V lost 0 bases, and 8 bases had no gene match. CDR3 DNA: TGTGCCAGCAGCTTGGGATTGGGACAGACCATCCACTTT. Its translation: CASSLGLGQTIHF.

The chain carries TRBV3-1 (or the pseudogene TRBV3-2) and TRBJ2-3; no firm D call. The CDR3 consists of 14 residues. Germline V gene sequence: CDR1 LGHDT, CDR2 YNNKEL (reference sequence). The V and J ends lost 2 bases and 2 bases respectively, with 8 bases between them. The CDR3 coding sequence is TGTGCCAGCAGCCAAATGGGCAACACAGATACGCAGTATTTT. Translated: CASSQMGNTDTQYF.

This sequence joins TRBV7-9 and TRBJ1-4, with D perhaps TRBD1 (6 bases). This CDR3 region has 16 residues. Per germline, CDR1 SEHNR and CDR2 FQNEAQ (reference sequence). V was clipped by 6 bases and J by 8 bases, with 22 bases between them. The CDR3 region is CASSPLNRVEGEKLFF. The DNA of the CDR3 is TGTGCCAGCAGTCCACTTAACAGGGTCGAAGGGGAAAAACTGTTTTTT.